The 9 T cell receptor beta chains below come from one sample, sequenced in a study of liver allograft versus peripheral blood T cells. Study information: Transplanted-liver and recipient peripheral blood T cell receptor repertoires were compared.

MiXCR, applied by TCRdb to the reads, yields one record per CDR3 protein. The sample holds fewer than 4,500 distinct CDR3 sequences, approximately 14% seen once. These receptor sequences come from a human patient who had a liver transplant. Some of the T cells may derive from the graft donor.

This clonotype is judged medium-sized. This chain joins TRBV6-1 and TRBJ2-1, with no clear D. Germline V CDR1 and CDR2: MNHNS, SASEGT. CDR3 size: 15 residues. Trimming removed 0 bases at V and 3 bases at J, with 9 bases between. CDR3 loop: CASSEARTHYNEQFF. CDR3 sequence (DNA): TGTGCCAGCAGTGAAGCGAGGACCCACTACAATGAGCAGTTCTTC.

By share, this clonotype counts as medium-sized. This chain uses TRBV5-6 with TRBJ2-1; TRBD2 agrees at 11 bases. V shed 2 bases, J shed 16 bases, and the junction held 5 bases outside the gene matches. Looked up from germline, CDR1 is SGHDT and CDR2 is YYEEEE. The CDR3 covers 12 residues. For the CDR3, the DNA is TGTGCCAGCAGCTTTGCACTAGCGGGAGACTTCTTC. Protein product: CASSFALAGDFF.

This clonotype qualifies as large. The V call is TRBV18, the J call TRBJ1-1, with 7 bases matching TRBD1. Losses at the gene ends were 4 bases for V and 4 bases for J; bases not matched to a gene: 9. This CDR3 contains 15 residues. Germline-derived CDR1 and CDR2 are KGHSH and LQKENI. The CDR3 reads CASSLGGGNPTEAFF. In DNA, the CDR3 is TGTGCCAGCTCACTTGGAGGGGGCAATCCCACTGAAGCTTTCTTT.

The table lists this clonotype with a few counts. This chain uses TRBV12-3 or TRBV12-4 with TRBJ2-7; TRBD1 matches at 7 bases. The junction had 4 bases not matched to a gene; V was cut back by 8 bases and J by 3 bases. This CDR3 has 12 residues. CDR3 in DNA: TGTGCCAGCGGCAACAGGGGCTACGAGCAGTACTTC. Translating gives CASGNRGYEQYF.

The rearrangement uses TRBV14 and TRBJ1-2, with TRBD1 identical over 7 bases. Looked up from germline, CDR1 is SGHDN and CDR2 is FVKESK. V dropped 4 bases and J dropped 5; count of bases not matched to a gene: 1. The CDR3 spans 12 residues. This CDR3 reads CASSPQGYGYTF. CDR3 coding DNA: TGTGCCAGCAGCCCACAGGGGTATGGCTACACCTTC.

Sample share makes this clonotype medium-sized. The chain is built from TRBV30 and TRBJ1-3; D is ambiguous. Between the trimmed V and J ends, which lost 2 bases and 0 bases, there was a span of 5 bases. Germline lookup yields CDR1 GTSNPN and CDR2 SVGIG (reference sequence). The CDR3 is 13 residues long. The CDR3 loop reads CAWSWVSGNTIYF. The CDR3 DNA reads TGTGCCTGGAGTTGGGTCTCTGGAAACACCATATATTTT. The full variable domain, with the rest looked up from reference TRBV30 and TRBJ1-3, is SQTIHQWPATLVQPVGSPLSLECTVEGTSNPNLYWYRQAAGRGLQLLFYSVGIGQISSEVPQNLSASRPQDRQFILSSKKLLLSDSGFYLCAWSWVSGNTIYFGEGSWLTVV.

This clonotype has just a few counts. The gene calls are TRBV12-5 and TRBJ1-4, with D uncertain. The V gene's germline CDR1 is LGHNT and CDR2 FRNRAP. With 9 bases removed from V and 8 bases from J, the gap between germline ends came to 16 bases. This CDR3 has 13 residues. For the CDR3, the DNA is TGTGCTAGGTCTGACCTCCTTGGGGAAAAACTGTTTTTT. Protein product: CARSDLLGEKLFF.

This clonotype is categorized as medium-sized. This rearrangement joins TRBV19 to TRBJ2-3, with 14 bases identical to TRBD2. With 7 bases clipped from V and 5 bases from J, the junction kept 2 bases outside the gene matches. In germline, CDR1 is LNHDA, CDR2 SQIVND (reference sequence). The CDR3 length is 14 residues. In DNA form, the CDR3 reads TGTGCCAGTATGGGACTAGCGGGGGTAGATACGCAGTATTTT. This gives the protein CASMGLAGVDTQYF.

This clonotype is medium-sized. The chain uses TRBV6-1 and TRBJ2-3, with D perhaps TRBD1 (8 bases). The CDR3 loop spans 18 amino acids. Deletions cut 0 bases from V and 2 bases from J, with 18 bases between. CDR1 and CDR2 from the germline V gene are MNHNS and SASEGT. The CDR3 coding sequence is TGTGCCAGCAGTGAAGCCCCTGAGCGGGACAGGCCCACAGATACGCAGTATTTT. Translating it yields CASSEAPERDRPTDTQYF.